Presented here are 12 T cell receptor beta chains from one specimen sequenced in a study of neurological immune-mediated disorders. TCRdb fed the 5' RACE reads into MiXCR, producing one record per CDR3 protein. The table has about 65,000 distinct CDR3 sequences, under 5% seen once; the top ten hold roughly 2.7%. Sample: PBMCs. These receptors were taken from a man aged 45-65 years with multiple sclerosis.

This clonotype was counted only a few times. The chain joins TRBV27 to TRBJ2-3; D unclear. Deletions cut 2 bases from V and 4 bases from J, with 7 bases between. CDR1 and CDR2 (germline): MNHEY, SMNVEV (reference sequence). The CDR3 consists of 13 residues. CDR3 in DNA: TGTGCCAGCAGTTTAACTTATTCAGATACGCAGTATTTT. Encoded protein: CASSLTYSDTQYF.

This clonotype was detected ten times or more. J is TRBJ1-5 and V is TRBV5-5, with a possible D match to TRBD1 (6 bases). This CDR3 is 15 amino acids long. CDR1 SGHKS and CDR2 YYEKEE come from the germline V gene (reference sequence). Trimming removed 2 bases at V and 3 bases at J, with 12 bases between. CDR3 region: CASSFAGGNNQPQHF. CDR3 DNA: TGTGCCAGCAGCTTCGCGGGGGGCAACAATCAGCCCCAGCATTTT.

In its sample, this clonotype was seen many times. The chain links TRBV7-2 to TRBJ2-7; D is uncertain. V was shortened by 5 bases and J by 2 bases, with 13 bases between the two germline ends. The germline V gene encodes CDR1 SGHTA and CDR2 FQGNSA. This CDR3 region has 14 residues. The CDR3 coding sequence is TGTGCCAGCAGCCATCACATCGGTACCTACGAGCAGTACTTC. Translated, it gives CASSHHIGTYEQYF. The full variable domain, with the rest looked up from reference TRBV7-2 and TRBJ2-7, is GAGVSQSPSNKVTEKGKDVELRCDPISGHTALYWYRQSLGQGLEFLIYFQGNSAPDKSGLPSDRFSAERTGGSVSTLTIQRTQQEDSAVYLCASSHHIGTYEQYFGPGTRLTVT.

This clonotype was seen many times. This chain links TRBV12-3 or TRBV12-4 with TRBJ1-4, with unresolved D. The CDR3 covers 14 residues. Trimming removed 2 bases at V and 4 bases at J, with 8 bases between. CDR3 nucleotide sequence: TGTGCCAGCAGTTTATCAGAACTTAATGAAAAACTGTTTTTT. Amino acids: CASSLSELNEKLFF.

The table lists this clonotype with many counts. The rearrangement uses TRBV12-3 or TRBV12-4 and TRBJ1-6; 8 bases are shared with TRBD1. Trimming took 6 bases from V and 7 from J; bases not matched to a gene: 8. The CDR3 extends over 15 amino acids. CDR3 sequence: CASSRGQGGNSPLHF. The CDR3 DNA reads as TGTGCCAGCAGCCGTGGACAGGGCGGCAATTCACCCCTCCACTTT.

This clonotype showed up many times. The chain joins TRBV5-1 to TRBJ1-5; unclear D gene. V was shortened by 0 bases and J by 9 bases, with 16 bases between the two germline ends. CDR1 is SGHRS and CDR2 is YFSETQ in the germline V gene. This CDR3 is built from 15 residues. The CDR3 loop reads CASSLEYGQNGPQHF. CDR3 coding DNA: TGCGCCAGCAGCTTGGAATACGGGCAAAACGGGCCCCAGCATTTT.

This clonotype came up many times. This chain joins TRBV6-5 and TRBJ2-3; D not certain. Germline assignment: CDR1 MNHEY and CDR2 SVGAGI. The CDR3 covers 14 residues. The V gene lost 0 bases and the J gene lost 1 base, with 5 bases spanning the gap. CDR3 region: CASSYSRRTDTQYF. In nucleotides, the CDR3 is TGTGCCAGCAGTTACTCCCGACGCACAGATACGCAGTATTTT.

In this sample, this clonotype turned up a few times. This chain links TRBV12-3 or TRBV12-4 with TRBJ2-2; the D is unclear. Trimming stripped 0 bases from V and 4 bases from J, with 9 bases between. This CDR3 is built from 15 residues. In DNA form, the CDR3 reads TGTGCCAGCAGTTTAGCCTCCCCAGGCACCGGGGAGCTGTTTTTT. It codes for CASSLASPGTGELFF.

The chain combines TRBV20-1 with TRBJ1-2; D unclear. The V gene's germline CDR1 is DFQATT and CDR2 SNEGSKA (reference sequence). The ends were cut back, 5 bases at V and 2 bases at J, with 12 bases in the middle. This CDR3 comprises 13 residues. The CDR3 spells CSASNTENYGYTF. The CDR3 DNA reads as TGCAGTGCTTCTAATACAGAGAACTATGGCTACACCTTC.

This clonotype was picked up many times. V gene TRBV7-9 combines with J gene TRBJ1-1; tentatively, D is TRBD1 (6 bases). The germline CDR1 and CDR2 sequences are SEHNR and FQNEAQ (reference sequence). The V gene lost 3 bases and the J gene lost 0 bases, with 11 bases spanning the gap. The CDR3 is made up of 15 amino acids. The CDR3 region has the DNA TGTGCCAGCAGCTTCGGCGGACAGATGAACACTGAAGCTTTCTTT. Translated, it gives CASSFGGQMNTEAFF.

This clonotype was counted at least ten times. The gene calls are TRBV11-2 and TRBJ2-1, with a weak D call TRBD1 (6 bases). Trimming stripped 4 bases from V and 15 bases from J, with 19 bases between. Germline-derived CDR1 and CDR2 are SGHAT and FQNNGV. CDR3 length: 13 residues. The CDR3 is CASSSNRDRVVFF. The CDR3, as DNA: TGTGCCAGCAGCTCTAACAGGGACCGGGTAGTGTTCTTC.

This clonotype was recorded many times. The V gene is TRBV5-1, the J gene TRBJ2-1; the match to TRBD2 covers 12 bases. This CDR3 is built from 16 residues. V dropped 0 bases and J dropped 8; count of bases not matched to a gene: 6. Germline V CDR1 and CDR2: SGHRS, YFSETQ. The CDR3 reads CASSLALTSGGHEQFF. The CDR3 DNA sequence: TGCGCCAGCAGCTTGGCACTGACTAGCGGGGGACATGAGCAGTTCTTC. Full variable domain (rest looked up from reference TRBV5-1 and TRBJ2-1): KAGVTQTPRYLIKTRGQQVTLSCSPISGHRSVSWYQQTPGQGLQFLFEYFSETQRNKGNFPGRFSGRQFSNSRSEMNVSTLELGDSALYLCASSLALTSGGHEQFFGPGTRLTVL.